Each of the 30 T cell receptor beta chains below was sequenced from the same sample in a study of blood T cells in healthy people across ages. Then a second PCR, running about 7 to 11 cycles, was carried out with a sample-barcoded 5' primer and a J-beta primer mix. TCRdb re-analysed the 5' RACE reads in MiXCR, keeping a single row per CDR3 protein. The sample records 1.5 million to 2 million distinct CDR3 sequences, about 50% being singletons. Sequencing was done on a sample of blood. These receptors came from a woman between 40 and 55 years old in good health.

The chain carries TRBV7-6 and TRBJ2-4, with 8 bases fitting TRBD2. The J call is doubtful: the DNA matches TRBJ2-7 better. This CDR3 comprises 18 residues. The germline CDR1 and CDR2 sequences are SGHVS and FNYEAQ. The CDR3 nucleotides read TGTGCCAGCAGCTTGGTCGGATCCGGGGGGGCCGCGTCCTACGAGCAGTACTTC. Translation: CASSLVGSGGAASYEQYF.

The chain joins TRBV29-1 to TRBJ2-3; perhaps TRBD1 as D (6 bases). Looked up from germline, CDR1 is SQVTM and CDR2 is ANQGSEA. The ends were cut back, 6 bases at V and 4 bases at J, with 11 bases in the middle. CDR3 length equals 12 residues. The CDR3 region has the DNA TGCAGCGTCTTCAGGGGAGCAGATACGCAGTATTTT. Residues: CSVFRGADTQYF.

The chain combines TRBV27 with TRBJ2-3, with TRBD1 matching over 7 bases. The germline gives CDR1 MNHEY, CDR2 SMNVEV (reference sequence). The V and J ends lost 6 bases and 0 bases, in that order; junction bases with no gene match: 6. The CDR3 runs to 15 residues. In DNA, the CDR3 is TGTGCCAGCAGGAGGGGGCAGGGTAGCACAGATACGCAGTATTTT. Residues: CASRRGQGSTDTQYF.

CDR3: CASSSWTGVSFYNEQFF. The CDR3 bases are TGTGCCAGCAGCTCCTGGACAGGGGTGTCATTCTACAATGAGCAGTTCTTC. The chain couples TRBV11-1 to TRBJ2-1, with 9 positions matching TRBD1. Germline CDR1 is SGHAT and CDR2 is FQDESV (reference sequence). V gave up 4 bases and J gave up 3 bases; unmatched junction bases: 10. The CDR3 extends over 17 amino acids. The full variable domain, rest sourced from reference TRBV11-1 and TRBJ2-1, is EAEVAQSPRYKITEKSQAVAFWCDPISGHATLYWYRQILGQGPELLVQFQDESVVDDSQLPKDRFSAERLKGVDSTLKIQPAELGDSAMYLCASSSWTGVSFYNEQFFGPGTRLTVL.

The chain uses TRBV14 and TRBJ2-7, with 8 bases aligning to TRBD2. Unmatched junction bases numbered 2, after V lost 0 bases and J lost 1 base. This CDR3 contains 15 residues. The germline V gene has CDR1 SGHDN and CDR2 FVKESK. This CDR3 reads CASSQDASGSYEQYF. The CDR3 DNA sequence: TGTGCCAGCAGCCAAGATGCTAGCGGGTCCTACGAGCAGTACTTC.

Only a few counts were recorded for this clonotype. The chain couples TRBV6-1 to TRBJ1-2; D is undetermined. This CDR3 has 10 amino acids. Germline loops: CDR1 MNHNS, CDR2 SASEGT. With 4 bases removed from V and 8 bases from J, the gap between germline ends came to 5 bases. The DNA of the CDR3 is TGTGCCAGCAGTGGTTGGGGCTACACCTTC. This codes for CASSGWGYTF.

This clonotype has more than one count but fewer than ten. J is TRBJ2-7 and V is TRBV10-3, with TRBD1 identical over 10 bases. The germline V gene has CDR1 ENHRY and CDR2 SYGVKD. The junction had 18 bases not matched to a gene; V was cut back by 7 bases and J by 6 bases. CDR3 length: 17 residues. CDR3 sequence (DNA): TGTGCCATCACCGTGGGCCCTACCGGGACAGGGGCCTCCGAGCAGTACTTC. Translated, it gives CAITVGPTGTGASEQYF.

The V call is TRBV4-2, the J call TRBJ2-7; D is possibly TRBD1 (5 bases). V dropped 0 bases and J dropped 6 bases, with 12 bases sitting between them. The CDR3 has 14 residues. Germline V gene data show CDR1 as LGHNA and CDR2 as YNFKEQ. This CDR3 reads CASSQDSGWSEQYF. CDR3 DNA sequence: TGTGCCAGCAGCCAAGATTCAGGGTGGAGCGAGCAGTACTTC.

This clonotype showed up just a few times. The chain recombines TRBV7-9 with TRBJ2-4; D unclear. The germline CDR1 and CDR2 sequences are SEHNR and FQNEAQ (reference sequence). V lost 5 bases to trimming and J lost 6 bases, with 14 bases between them. This CDR3 has 14 amino acids. CDR3 sequence (DNA): TGTGCCAGCAGCCTAGTGGAGTCTGGAAACATTCAGTACTTC. Residues: CASSLVESGNIQYF.

V usage is TRBV4-1 and J usage is TRBJ2-3; D is unresolved. CDR1 is MGHRA and CDR2 is YSYEKL in the germline V gene. There are 16 residues in the CDR3. Trimming pared 2 bases from V and 0 bases from J, leaving 12 bases between. The CDR3 DNA sequence: TGCGCCAGCAGCCAATTCAACAGTGGTAGCACAGATACGCAGTATTTT. Translation gives CASSQFNSGSTDTQYF.

This chain uses TRBV11-2 with TRBJ2-4; D uncertain. The CDR3 length is 15 residues. Per germline, CDR1 SGHAT and CDR2 FQNNGV. V was trimmed by 5 bases and J by 2 bases, leaving 13 bases between them. The CDR3 sequence: CASSEGHGTKNIQYF. The CDR3 nucleotides read TGTGCCAGCAGCGAAGGCCACGGCACCAAAAACATTCAGTACTTC.

The chain couples TRBV6-5 to TRBJ2-4; weak D call: TRBD1 (5 bases). Germline-derived CDR1 and CDR2 are MNHEY and SVGAGI. The CDR3 contains 13 residues. Between the trimmed V and J ends, which lost 10 bases and 5 bases, there was a span of 15 bases. The CDR3 protein is CATGQDNQNIQYF. The CDR3 DNA reads TGTGCCACCGGGCAGGACAATCAAAACATTCAGTACTTC.

The chain uses TRBV12-3 or TRBV12-4 and TRBJ2-1; no definite D call. The CDR3 length is 16 residues. Between the trimmed V and J ends, which lost 2 bases and 0 bases, there was a span of 11 bases. CDR3 region: CASSLMGGASYNEQFF. The CDR3, as DNA: TGTGCCAGCAGTTTAATGGGTGGCGCCTCCTACAATGAGCAGTTCTTC.

The chain is built from TRBV5-1 and TRBJ2-6, with D possibly being TRBD1 (5 bases). In germline, CDR1 is SGHRS, CDR2 YFSETQ. With 0 bases removed from V and 0 bases from J, the gap between germline ends came to 10 bases. The CDR3 is 17 residues long. The CDR3 is CASSLGRANSGANVLTF. Written as DNA, the CDR3 is TGCGCCAGCAGCTTGGGCAGGGCCAACTCTGGGGCCAACGTCCTGACTTTC.

This clonotype appeared many times. The chain employs TRBV4-3 and TRBJ1-1, with a possible D match to TRBD1 (6 bases). Looked up from germline, CDR1 is LGHNA and CDR2 is YSLEER. V dropped 0 bases and J dropped 9 bases, with 14 bases sitting between them. The CDR3 length is 14 residues. The CDR3 DNA follows: TGCGCCAGCAGCCAAGATGTGCAGGGGCGTCAAGCTTTCTTT. Protein product: CASSQDVQGRQAFF.

Regarding this clonotype: A read error may produce the germline difference seen at one junction end. Written as DNA, the CDR3 is TGTGCCAGCAGTTTCGTTGGCAGGGGAGTAGCAGATGCGCAGTATTTT. This translates into CASSFVGRGVADAQYF. The rearrangement joins TRBV12-3 or TRBV12-4 to TRBJ2-3; D possibly corresponds to TRBD1 (6 bases). The CDR3 has 16 amino acids.

The chain recombines TRBV20-1 with TRBJ2-5, with 14 bases aligning to TRBD2. V trimming: 3 bases; J trimming: 6 bases; junction bases outside the gene matches: 3. The CDR3 is 14 residues long. The germline V gene has CDR1 DFQATT and CDR2 SNEGSKA (reference sequence). DNA of the CDR3: TGCAGTGCTAGGACTAGCGGGGGGGGGCAGACCCAGTACTTC. Translated: CSARTSGGGQTQYF.

The chain joins TRBV20-1 to TRBJ2-1, with a weak D call TRBD2 (5 bases). This CDR3 is built from 14 residues. In germline, CDR1 is DFQATT, CDR2 SNEGSKA (reference sequence). Trimming removed 2 bases from V and 2 bases from J, with 10 bases in between. CDR3 amino acids: CSARSSRTYNEQFF. For the CDR3, the DNA is TGCAGTGCTAGATCTAGCAGAACCTACAATGAGCAGTTCTTC.

The genes are TRBV7-2 and TRBJ2-3; weak D call: TRBD2 (5 bases). Germline lookup yields CDR1 SGHTA and CDR2 FQGNSA. CDR3 size: 16 residues. V lost 0 bases and J 0 bases, leaving 10 bases between the germline ends. CDR3 nucleotide sequence: TGTGCCAGCAGCTTAGCCGTCCTAGCTAGCACAGATACGCAGTATTTT. It translates to CASSLAVLASTDTQYF.

The gene calls are TRBV20-1 and TRBJ1-2; D unresolved. Trimming took off 6 bases at V and 2 bases at J, with 10 bases between the two ends. This CDR3 spans 12 amino acids. The germline gives CDR1 DFQATT, CDR2 SNEGSKA (reference sequence). The CDR3 is CSAGRLNYGYTF. In DNA, the CDR3 is TGCAGTGCCGGACGGCTGAACTATGGCTACACCTTC.

This chain connects TRBV6-4 to TRBJ2-1; D unresolved. The CDR3 totals 13 residues. Trimming removed 4 bases at V and 7 bases at J, with 11 bases between. Per the germline V gene, CDR1 is MRHNA and CDR2 is SNTAGT. The CDR3 reads CASSATLGNEQFF. In DNA, the CDR3 is TGTGCCAGCAGTGCCACTCTAGGTAATGAGCAGTTCTTC.

The rearrangement links TRBV27 to TRBJ2-5; D not resolved. The assigned J gene may be wrong: the sequence end matches TRBJ2-7 better. The CDR3 has 13 residues. The V gene's germline CDR1 is MNHEY and CDR2 SMNVEV (reference sequence). This CDR3 reads CASSFLPAAEQYF. The CDR3, as DNA: TGTGCCAGCAGTTTCTTACCGGCGGCCGAGCAGTACTTC.

J is TRBJ2-1 and V is TRBV3-1; 11 nucleotides line up with TRBD2. CDR1 and CDR2 from the germline V gene are LGHDT and YNNKEL (reference sequence). The CDR3 is 17 amino acids. V lost 4 bases, J lost 5 bases, and 10 bases stayed unmatched. The CDR3 DNA follows: TGTGCCAGCAGCCGCGAACTAGCGGGGGCTGTCGACAATGAGCAGTTCTTC. Translated: CASSRELAGAVDNEQFF.

V is TRBV9 and J is TRBJ1-2; D possibly corresponds to TRBD1 (6 bases). Germline loops: CDR1 SGDLS, CDR2 YYNGEE. Trimming removed 3 bases at V and 5 bases at J, with 26 bases between. This CDR3 contains 18 residues. The CDR3 DNA reads as TGTGCCAGCAGCGACGAGGGGGGGGTCGACAGCAACGTATATGGCTACACCTTC. This sequence encodes CASSDEGGVDSNVYGYTF.

CDR3 loop: CASSLVGGAGQETQYF. In nucleotides, the CDR3 is TGTGCCAGCAGCTTAGTTGGAGGAGCGGGGCAAGAGACCCAGTACTTC. The chain combines TRBV7-9 with TRBJ2-5, with 7 nucleotides matching TRBD2. Trimming removed 1 base from V and 2 bases from J; junction bases left unmatched: 7. Germline V gene data show CDR1 as SEHNR and CDR2 as FQNEAQ (reference sequence). The CDR3 runs 16 residues.

The V gene is TRBV12-3 or TRBV12-4, the J gene TRBJ1-5, with no clear D. The V end lost 4 bases, the J end lost 7 bases, and 14 bases lay between the germline ends. There are 14 residues in the CDR3. In DNA, the CDR3 is TGTGCCAGCAGTTCTGGAAGGCCACCGCAGCCCCAGCATTTT. It translates to CASSSGRPPQPQHF.

The chain combines TRBV29-1 with TRBJ1-4; D uncertain. The CDR3 is 11 amino acids. Trimming removed 6 bases at V and 11 bases at J, with 13 bases between. Germline CDR1 SQVTM, CDR2 ANQGSEA. CDR3 sequence (DNA): TGCAGCGTGGAGGACGGTAGTAAACTGTTTTTT. Protein: CSVEDGSKLFF.

This clonotype was detected a few times. The V call is TRBV10-3, the J call TRBJ1-5; D not certain. V was clipped by 10 bases and J by 4 bases, with 14 bases between them. In germline, CDR1 is ENHRY, CDR2 SYGVKD. The CDR3 is 13 amino acids. CDR3 protein: CATFSRGNQPQHF. CDR3 sequence (DNA): TGTGCCACCTTCTCCCGGGGTAATCAGCCCCAGCATTTT.

A word on this clonotype: A much bigger clone sits one base away, suggesting this may be a read error. The chain uses TRBV12-3 or TRBV12-4 and TRBJ2-7; D unresolved. The V end was cut by 6 bases, the J end by 4 bases, with 10 bases between. The CDR3 contains 12 residues. CDR3 region: CASRFPGYEQYF. The CDR3 region has the DNA TGTGCCAGCAGGTTTCCAGGATACGAGCAGTACTTC.

CDR3 in DNA: TGCAGTGCTAGATCAGGGGACGGAACCTCCTACAATGAGCAGTTCTTC. Translating gives CSARSGDGTSYNEQFF. V gene TRBV20-1 combines with J gene TRBJ2-1, with D perhaps TRBD1 (6 bases). V was trimmed by 2 bases and J by 0 bases, leaving 14 bases between them. This CDR3 contains 16 residues. Germline V gene sequence: CDR1 DFQATT, CDR2 SNEGSKA (reference sequence).